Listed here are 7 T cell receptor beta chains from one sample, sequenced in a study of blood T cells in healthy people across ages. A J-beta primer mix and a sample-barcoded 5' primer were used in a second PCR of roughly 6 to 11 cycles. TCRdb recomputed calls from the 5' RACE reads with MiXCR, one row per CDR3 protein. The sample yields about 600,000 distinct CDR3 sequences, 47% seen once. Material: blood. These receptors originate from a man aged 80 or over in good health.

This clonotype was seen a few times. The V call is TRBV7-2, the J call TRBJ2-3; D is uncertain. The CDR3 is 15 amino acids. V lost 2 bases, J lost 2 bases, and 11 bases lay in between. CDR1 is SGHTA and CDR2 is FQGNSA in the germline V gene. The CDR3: CASSLSSGFTDTQYF. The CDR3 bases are TGTGCCAGCAGCTTATCCTCTGGCTTCACAGATACGCAGTATTTT.

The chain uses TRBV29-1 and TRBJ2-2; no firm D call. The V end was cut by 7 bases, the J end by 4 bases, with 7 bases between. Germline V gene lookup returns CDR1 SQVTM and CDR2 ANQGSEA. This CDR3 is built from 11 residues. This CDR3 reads CSGEATGELFF. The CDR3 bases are TGCAGCGGCGAGGCCACCGGGGAGCTGTTTTTT.

CDR3 in amino acids: CASSYLRTSGTDTQYF. The CDR3 DNA reads as TGTGCCAGCAGTTACCTGCGGACTAGCGGTACAGATACGCAGTATTTT. The chain recombines TRBV6-2 or TRBV6-3 with TRBJ2-3, with 10 bases matching TRBD2. This CDR3 region has 16 residues. The V segment lost 2 bases and the J segment 3 bases; nucleotides outside the gene matches: 5. Germline CDR1 and CDR2: MNHEY and SVGEGT.

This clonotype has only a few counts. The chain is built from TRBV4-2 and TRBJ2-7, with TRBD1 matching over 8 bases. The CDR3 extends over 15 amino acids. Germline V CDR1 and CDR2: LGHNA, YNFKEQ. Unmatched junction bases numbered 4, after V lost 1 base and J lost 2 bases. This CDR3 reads CASSQVGTGPYEQYF. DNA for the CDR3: TGTGCCAGCAGCCAAGTTGGGACAGGACCCTACGAGCAGTACTTC.

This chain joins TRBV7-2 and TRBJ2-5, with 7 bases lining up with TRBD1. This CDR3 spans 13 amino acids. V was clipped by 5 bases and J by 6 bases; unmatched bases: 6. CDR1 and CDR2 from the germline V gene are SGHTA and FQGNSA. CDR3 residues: CASSPPTGKTQYF. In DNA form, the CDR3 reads TGTGCCAGCAGCCCGCCGACAGGGAAGACCCAGTACTTC.

This CDR3 is CASRLGEGVLETQYF. The CDR3 DNA is TGTGCCAGCAGACTCGGCGAGGGGGTCCTGGAGACCCAGTACTTC. The V call is TRBV7-2, the J call TRBJ2-5; D is perhaps TRBD1 (6 bases). CDR1 SGHTA and CDR2 FQGNSA come from the germline V gene. The CDR3 loop spans 15 amino acids. The germline V and J ends were trimmed by 6 bases and 5 bases, with 19 bases remaining between them.

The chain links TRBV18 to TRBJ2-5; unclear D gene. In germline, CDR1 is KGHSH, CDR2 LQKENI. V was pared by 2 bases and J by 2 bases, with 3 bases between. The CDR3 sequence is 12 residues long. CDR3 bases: TGTGCCAGCTCACCAAAACAAGAGACCCAGTACTTC. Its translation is CASSPKQETQYF.